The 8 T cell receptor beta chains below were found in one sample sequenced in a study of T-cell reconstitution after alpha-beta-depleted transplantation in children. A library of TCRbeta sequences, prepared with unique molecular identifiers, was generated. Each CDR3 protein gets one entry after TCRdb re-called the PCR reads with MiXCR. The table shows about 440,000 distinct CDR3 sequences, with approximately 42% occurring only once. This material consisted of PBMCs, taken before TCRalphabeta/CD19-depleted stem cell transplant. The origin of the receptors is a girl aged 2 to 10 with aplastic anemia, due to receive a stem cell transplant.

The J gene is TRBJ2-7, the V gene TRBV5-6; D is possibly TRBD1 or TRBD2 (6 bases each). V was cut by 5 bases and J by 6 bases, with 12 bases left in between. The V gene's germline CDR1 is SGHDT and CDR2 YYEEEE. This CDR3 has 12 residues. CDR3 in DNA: TGTGCCAGCAGAGGAGGGGGAGGCGAGCAGTACTTC. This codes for CASRGGGGEQYF. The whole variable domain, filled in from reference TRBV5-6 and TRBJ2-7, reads DAGVTQSPTHLIKTRGQQVTLRCSPKSGHDTVSWYQQALGQGPQFIFQYYEEEERQRGNFPDRFSGHQFPNYSSELNVNALLLGDSALYLCASRGGGGEQYFGPGTRLTVT.

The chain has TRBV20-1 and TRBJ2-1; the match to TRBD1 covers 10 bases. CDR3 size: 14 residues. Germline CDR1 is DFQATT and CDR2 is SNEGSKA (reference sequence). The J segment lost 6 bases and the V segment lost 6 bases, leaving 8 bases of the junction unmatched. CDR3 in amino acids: CSADPGTGVNEQFF. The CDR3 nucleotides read TGCAGTGCCGACCCCGGGACAGGGGTCAATGAGCAGTTCTTC.

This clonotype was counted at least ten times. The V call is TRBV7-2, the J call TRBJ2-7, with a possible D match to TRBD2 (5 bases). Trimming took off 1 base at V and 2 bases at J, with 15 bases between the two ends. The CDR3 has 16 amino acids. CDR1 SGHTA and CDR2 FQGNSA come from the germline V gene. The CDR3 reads CASSLEQAGGPYEQYF. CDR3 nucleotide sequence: TGTGCCAGCAGCTTAGAGCAGGCCGGAGGTCCCTACGAGCAGTACTTC.

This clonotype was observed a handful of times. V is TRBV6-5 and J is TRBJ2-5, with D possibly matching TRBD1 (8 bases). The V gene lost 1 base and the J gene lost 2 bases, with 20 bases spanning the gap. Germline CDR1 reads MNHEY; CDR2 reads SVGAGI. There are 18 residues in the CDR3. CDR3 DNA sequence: TGTGCCAGCAGTTACTGGGGGGGGACAGGCGGAGGTCAAGAGACCCAGTACTTC. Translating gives CASSYWGGTGGGQETQYF.

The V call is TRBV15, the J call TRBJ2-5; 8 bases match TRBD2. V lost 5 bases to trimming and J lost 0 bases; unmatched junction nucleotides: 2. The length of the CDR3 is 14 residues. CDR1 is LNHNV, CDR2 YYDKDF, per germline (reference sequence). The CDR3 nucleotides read TGTGCCACCAGCGGTAGCGGGAACCAAGAGACCCAGTACTTC. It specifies CATSGSGNQETQYF.

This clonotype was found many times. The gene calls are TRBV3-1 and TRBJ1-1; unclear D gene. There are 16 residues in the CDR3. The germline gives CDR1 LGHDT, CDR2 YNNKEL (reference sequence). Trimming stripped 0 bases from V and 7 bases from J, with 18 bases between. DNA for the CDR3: TGTGCCAGCAGCCAAGATATGCTGGTGACGAACCGTGAAGCTTTCTTT. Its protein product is CASSQDMLVTNREAFF.

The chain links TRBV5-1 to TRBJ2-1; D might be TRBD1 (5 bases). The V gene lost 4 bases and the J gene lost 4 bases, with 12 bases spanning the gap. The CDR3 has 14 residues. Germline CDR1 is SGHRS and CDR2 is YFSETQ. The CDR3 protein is CASSTRQKYNEQFF. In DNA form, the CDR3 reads TGCGCCAGCAGCACCCGACAGAAATACAATGAGCAGTTCTTC.

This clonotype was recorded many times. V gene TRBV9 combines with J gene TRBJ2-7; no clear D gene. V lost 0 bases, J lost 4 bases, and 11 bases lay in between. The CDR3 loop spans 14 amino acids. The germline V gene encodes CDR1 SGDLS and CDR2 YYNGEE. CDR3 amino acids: CASSVATGPYEQYF. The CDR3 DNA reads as TGTGCCAGCAGCGTAGCCACCGGGCCTTACGAGCAGTACTTC.